The entry below describes one T cell receptor beta chain. The CDR3 sequence is 15 residues long. With V trimmed by 3 bases and J by 2 bases, 4 bases remained unmatched. Germline lookup yields CDR1 SGHTA and CDR2 FQGNSA. Authors' processing steps: Researchers report that nucleated cell counts were estimated from reference gene primer amplification. TCRdb's copy holds only in-frame clones and misses some; the assay was immunoSEQ multiplex PCR. D and trimming come from the DNA, and the V and J calls and clone size come from that table. The table includes over 120,000 clones, approximately 87% detected once. The entry originates in a study of blood T cell repertoires in COVID-19. Study-level background: Acute and convalescent COVID-19 specimens originated in the United States, Italy and Spain. T cells, B-cell-depleted T cells, or PBMCs supplied cDNA or gDNA.

The clonotype comes from a woman between 45 and 65 years old with active or convalescent COVID-19. The sequencing input was peripheral blood. The J gene is TRBJ2-7, the V gene TRBV7-2, with TRBD1 identical over 10 bases. CDR3 loop: CASSFAGQGAYEQYF. CDR3 sequence (DNA): TGTGCCAGCAGCTTTGCCGGACAGGGGGCCTACGAGCAGTACTTC.